The clone carrying this TCR beta chain appeared a single time. Its antigen is undetermined. Produced via immunoSEQ multiplex PCR; TCRdb's table is partial and in-frame only. This sample has roughly 29,000 clones, with 60% to 85% found just once. Germline loops: CDR1 SGHDT, CDR2 YYEEEE. The ends lost 1 base at V and 3 bases at J; junction bases unmatched: 6. The CDR3 is 16 amino acids. The data were obtained in a study of STAT3 mutations in large granular lymphocyte leukemia. Study-level points and caveats: Every T-LGLL patient had at least one immunodominant TCRbeta clonotype.

This chain joins TRBV5-6 and TRBJ2-3, with 9 bases fitting TRBD1. The sequenced material came from peripheral blood mononuclear cells. The receptor comes from a woman between 45 and 65 years old with T-cell large granular lymphocyte leukemia. Some clones in this sample may be carry-over from other donors' samples. The CDR3 DNA follows: TGTGCCAGCAGCTTGATTGGGACAGGGTCGACAGATACGCAGTATTTT. Its translation is CASSLIGTGSTDTQYF.